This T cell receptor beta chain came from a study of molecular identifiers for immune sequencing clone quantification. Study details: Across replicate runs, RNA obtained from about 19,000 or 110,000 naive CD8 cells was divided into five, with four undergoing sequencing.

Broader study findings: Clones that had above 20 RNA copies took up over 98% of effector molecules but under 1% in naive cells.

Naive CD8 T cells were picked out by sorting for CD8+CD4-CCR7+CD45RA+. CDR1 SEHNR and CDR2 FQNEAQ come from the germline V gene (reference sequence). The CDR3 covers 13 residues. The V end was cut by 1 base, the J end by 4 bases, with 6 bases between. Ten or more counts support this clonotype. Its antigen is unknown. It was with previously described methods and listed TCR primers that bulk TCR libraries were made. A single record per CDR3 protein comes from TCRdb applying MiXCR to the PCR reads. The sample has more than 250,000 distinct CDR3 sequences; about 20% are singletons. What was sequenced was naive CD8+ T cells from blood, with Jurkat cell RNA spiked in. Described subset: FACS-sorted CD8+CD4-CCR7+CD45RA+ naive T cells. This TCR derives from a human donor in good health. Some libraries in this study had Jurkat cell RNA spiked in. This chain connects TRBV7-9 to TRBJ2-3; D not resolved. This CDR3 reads CASSLVVSDTQYF. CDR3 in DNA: TGTGCCAGCAGCTTAGTTGTGTCAGATACGCAGTATTTT.